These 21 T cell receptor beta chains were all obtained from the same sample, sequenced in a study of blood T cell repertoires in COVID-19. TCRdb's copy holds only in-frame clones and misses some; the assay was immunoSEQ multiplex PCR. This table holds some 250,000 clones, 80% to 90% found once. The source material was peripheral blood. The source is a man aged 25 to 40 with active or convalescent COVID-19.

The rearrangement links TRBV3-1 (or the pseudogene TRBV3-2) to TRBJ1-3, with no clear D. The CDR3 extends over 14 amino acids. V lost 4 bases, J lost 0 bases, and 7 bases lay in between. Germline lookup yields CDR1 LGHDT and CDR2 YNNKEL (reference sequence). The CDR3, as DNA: TGTGCCAGCAGCCTTACAATCTCTGGAAACACCATATATTTT. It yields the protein CASSLTISGNTIYF.

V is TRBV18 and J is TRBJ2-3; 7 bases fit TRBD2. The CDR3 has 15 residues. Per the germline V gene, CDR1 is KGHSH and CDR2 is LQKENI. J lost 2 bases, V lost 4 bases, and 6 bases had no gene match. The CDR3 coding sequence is TGTGCCAGCTCACTCCCACGGGGGGTCACAGATACGCAGTATTTT. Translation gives CASSLPRGVTDTQYF.

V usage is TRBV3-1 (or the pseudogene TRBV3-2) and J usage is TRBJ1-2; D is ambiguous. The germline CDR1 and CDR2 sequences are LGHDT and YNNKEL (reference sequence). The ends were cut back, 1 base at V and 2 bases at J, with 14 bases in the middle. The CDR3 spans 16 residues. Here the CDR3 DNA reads TGTGCCAGCAGCCAAGGGCTAGGCTCCCCCAACTATGGCTACACCTTC. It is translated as CASSQGLGSPNYGYTF.

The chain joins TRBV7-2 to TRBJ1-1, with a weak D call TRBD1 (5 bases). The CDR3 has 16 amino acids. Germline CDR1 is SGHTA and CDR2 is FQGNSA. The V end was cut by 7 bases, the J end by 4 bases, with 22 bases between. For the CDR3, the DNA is TGTGCCAGCAAATTAATGATGGGGGGGGTCCGCACTGAAGCTTTCTTT. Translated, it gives CASKLMMGGVRTEAFF.

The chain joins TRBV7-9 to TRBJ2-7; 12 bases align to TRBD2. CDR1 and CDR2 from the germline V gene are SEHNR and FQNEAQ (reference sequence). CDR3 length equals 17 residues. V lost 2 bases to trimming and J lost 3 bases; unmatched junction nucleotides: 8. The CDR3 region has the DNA TGTGCCAGCAGCTTACTCCTAGCGGGGGGGCAAGACTACGAGCAGTACTTC. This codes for CASSLLLAGGQDYEQYF.

CDR3 DNA: TGTGCCACCAGCAGAGTTAGACTCGGACTAGCGGGGGATTCGAGCACAGATACGCAGTATTTT. Its translation: CATSRVRLGLAGDSSTDTQYF. The gene calls are TRBV15 and TRBJ2-3; 13 bases fit TRBD2. The CDR3 is 21 residues long. The ends lost 1 base at V and 0 bases at J; junction bases unmatched: 13. Germline V gene sequence: CDR1 LNHNV, CDR2 YYDKDF (reference sequence).

CDR3 amino acids: CASSLAGQVGNTIYF. The CDR3 region has the DNA TGTGCCAGCAGCTTAGCGGGGCAGGTTGGAAACACCATATATTTT. This chain uses TRBV7-2 with TRBJ1-3, with D tentatively TRBD1 (5 bases). V was cut by 0 bases and J by 3 bases, with 9 bases left in between. CDR1 is SGHTA, CDR2 FQGNSA, per germline. CDR3 length equals 15 residues.

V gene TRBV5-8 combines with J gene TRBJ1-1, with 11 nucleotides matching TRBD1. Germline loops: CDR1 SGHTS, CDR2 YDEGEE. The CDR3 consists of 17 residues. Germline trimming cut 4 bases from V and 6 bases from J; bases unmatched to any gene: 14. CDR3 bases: TGTGCCAGCAGCCCCAGGGACGGGACAGGGGGTTTCGCTGAAGCTTTCTTT. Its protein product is CASSPRDGTGGFAEAFF.

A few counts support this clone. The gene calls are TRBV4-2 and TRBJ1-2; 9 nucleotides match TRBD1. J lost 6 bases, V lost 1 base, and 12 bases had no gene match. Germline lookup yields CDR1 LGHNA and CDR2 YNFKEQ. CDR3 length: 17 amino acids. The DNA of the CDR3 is TGTGCCAGCAGCCAAGGGACAGGGGATTTCTTAGATGATGGCTACACCTTC. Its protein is CASSQGTGDFLDDGYTF.

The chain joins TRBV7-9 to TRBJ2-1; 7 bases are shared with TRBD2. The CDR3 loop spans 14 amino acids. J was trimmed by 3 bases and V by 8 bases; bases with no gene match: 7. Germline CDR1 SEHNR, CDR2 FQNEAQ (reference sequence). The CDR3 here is CASPSGGDYNEQFF. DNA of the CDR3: TGTGCCAGCCCCAGTGGGGGGGACTACAATGAGCAGTTCTTC.

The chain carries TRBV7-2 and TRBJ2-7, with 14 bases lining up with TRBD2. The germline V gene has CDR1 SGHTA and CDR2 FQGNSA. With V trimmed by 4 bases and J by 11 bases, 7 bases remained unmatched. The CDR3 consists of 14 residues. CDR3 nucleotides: TGTGCCAGCAGCTCCCGGACTAGCGGGGGGCCCGAGTACTTC. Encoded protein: CASSSRTSGGPEYF.

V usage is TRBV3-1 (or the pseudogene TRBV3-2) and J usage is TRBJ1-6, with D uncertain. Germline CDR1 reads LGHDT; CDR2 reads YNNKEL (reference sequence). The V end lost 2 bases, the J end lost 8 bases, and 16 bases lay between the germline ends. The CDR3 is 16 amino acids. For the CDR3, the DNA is TGTGCCAGCAGCCAATCCCCTTATGACTGGGATTCACCCCTCCACTTT. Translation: CASSQSPYDWDSPLHF.

For the CDR3, the DNA is TGTGCCAGCAGCTTGCTAGCGACCTACAATGAGCAGTTCTTC. It yields the protein CASSLLATYNEQFF. This chain uses TRBV5-8 with TRBJ2-1; TRBD2 might be the D (6 bases). Between the trimmed V and J ends, which lost 1 base and 2 bases, there was a span of 7 bases. The CDR3 runs 14 residues. Germline CDR1 SGHTS, CDR2 YDEGEE.

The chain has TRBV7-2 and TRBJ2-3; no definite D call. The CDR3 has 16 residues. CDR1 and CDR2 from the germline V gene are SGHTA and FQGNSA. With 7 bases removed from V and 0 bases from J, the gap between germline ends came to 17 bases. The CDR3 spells CASNRGTSRSTDTQYF. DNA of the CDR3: TGTGCCAGCAACCGCGGCACGTCCCGTAGCACAGATACGCAGTATTTT.

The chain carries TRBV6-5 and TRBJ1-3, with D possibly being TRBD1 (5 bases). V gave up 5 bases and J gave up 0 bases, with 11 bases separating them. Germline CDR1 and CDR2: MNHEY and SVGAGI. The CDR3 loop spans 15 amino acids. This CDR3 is CASSTSGISGNTIYF. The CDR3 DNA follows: TGTGCCAGCAGTACCTCAGGGATCTCTGGAAACACCATATATTTT.

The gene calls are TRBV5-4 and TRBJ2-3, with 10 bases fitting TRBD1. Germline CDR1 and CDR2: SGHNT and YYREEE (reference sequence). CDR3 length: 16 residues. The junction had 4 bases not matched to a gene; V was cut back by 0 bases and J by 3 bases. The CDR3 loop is CASSLAGQGRTDTQYF. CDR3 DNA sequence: TGTGCCAGCAGCTTGGCGGGACAGGGGCGAACAGATACGCAGTATTTT.

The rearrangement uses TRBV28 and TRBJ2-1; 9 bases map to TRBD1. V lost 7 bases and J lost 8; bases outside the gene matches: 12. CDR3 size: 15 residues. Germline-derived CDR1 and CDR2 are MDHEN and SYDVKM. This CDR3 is CASTPPGTGIHEQFF. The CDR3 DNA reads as TGTGCCAGCACCCCGCCAGGGACAGGGATTCATGAGCAGTTCTTC.

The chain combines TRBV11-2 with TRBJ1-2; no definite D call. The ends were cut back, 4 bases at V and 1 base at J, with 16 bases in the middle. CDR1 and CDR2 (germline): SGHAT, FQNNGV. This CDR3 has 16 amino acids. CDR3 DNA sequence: TGTGCCAGCAGCTCCCAGTTCTTTCAGAATAACTATGGCTACACCTTC. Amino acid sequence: CASSSQFFQNNYGYTF.

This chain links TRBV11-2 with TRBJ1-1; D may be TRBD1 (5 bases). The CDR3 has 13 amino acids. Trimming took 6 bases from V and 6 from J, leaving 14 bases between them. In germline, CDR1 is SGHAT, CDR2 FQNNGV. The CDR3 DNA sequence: TGTGCCAGCAGGGGGGGGAGGTTCGCTGAAGCTTTCTTT. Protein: CASRGGRFAEAFF.

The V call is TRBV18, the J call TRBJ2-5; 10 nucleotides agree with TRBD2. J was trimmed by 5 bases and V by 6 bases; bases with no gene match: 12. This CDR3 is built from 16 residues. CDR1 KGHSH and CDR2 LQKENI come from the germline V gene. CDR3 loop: CASSPTSGAPRETQYF. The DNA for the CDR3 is TGTGCCAGCTCTCCTACTAGCGGGGCGCCCCGGGAGACCCAGTACTTC.

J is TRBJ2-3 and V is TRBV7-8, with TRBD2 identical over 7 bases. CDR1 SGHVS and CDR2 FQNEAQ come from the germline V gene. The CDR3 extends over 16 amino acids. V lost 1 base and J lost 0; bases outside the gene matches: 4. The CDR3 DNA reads TGTGCCAGCAGCTTAGTGCTAGCGGAGAGCACAGATACGCAGTATTTT. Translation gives CASSLVLAESTDTQYF.